The 12 T cell receptor beta chains in this list originate from one sample, sequenced in a study of cytomegalovirus exposure and HLA in healthy donors (TCRdb year 2017). Libraries were built with the immunoSEQ multiplex PCR assay. For the multiplex PCR, a mixture combining 60 forward primers for TCR Vbeta segments and 13 reverse primers for TCR Jbeta segments was used. This immuneACCESS table, as held by TCRdb, lists in-frame sequences with V and J called but not all clones. Of the missing ones, under half trace to an unresolved V gene in checked studies; the others have no known cause. This sample gives roughly 130,000 clones in total; around four fifths of them show up just once. The ten top clones hold 5.5% to 7% of the sample. Sequencing was performed on PBMCs. All receptors come from a woman aged 40 to 50 in good health and CMV-seropositive.

This clone came up once. The V and J genes are TRBV6-5 and TRBJ2-3; D gene ambiguous. The CDR3 is made up of 16 amino acids. Germline loops: CDR1 MNHEY, CDR2 SVGAGI. Trimming took off 0 bases at V and 0 bases at J, with 10 bases between the two ends. CDR3 residues: CASSYSILSSTDTQYF. CDR3 in DNA: TGTGCCAGCAGTTACTCGATACTCTCTAGCACAGATACGCAGTATTTT.

In this sample, this clone turned up a few times. The CDR3 spells CASSLTPSGGLYNEQFF. The CDR3 DNA reads TGTGCCAGCAGCTTAACGCCTAGCGGGGGCCTCTACAATGAGCAGTTCTTC. The chain links TRBV7-3 to TRBJ2-1; 10 bases agree with TRBD2. Looked up from germline, CDR1 is SGHTA and CDR2 is FQGTGA. This CDR3 contains 17 residues. The junction had 5 bases not matched to a gene; V was cut back by 0 bases and J by 3 bases.

V is TRBV5-1 and J is TRBJ2-3; tentative D call: TRBD2 (7 bases). The CDR3 runs to 15 residues. Germline CDR1 and CDR2: SGHRS and YFSETQ. The V and J ends lost 6 bases and 2 bases respectively, with 16 bases between them. CDR3 amino acids: CASTINGGATDTQYF. CDR3 in DNA: TGCGCCAGCACCATCAATGGGGGGGCCACAGATACGCAGTATTTT.

CDR3 in amino acids: CASRNRDSYYEQYF. In DNA, the CDR3 is TGTGCCAGCAGAAACCGGGACAGCTACTACGAGCAGTACTTC. The genes are TRBV27 and TRBJ2-7, with 7 positions matching TRBD1. Germline V gives CDR1 MNHEY, CDR2 SMNVEV (reference sequence). Trimming took 6 bases from V and 3 from J; bases not matched to a gene: 8. The CDR3 length is 14 residues.

V usage is TRBV13 and J usage is TRBJ2-1; D not certain. Between the trimmed V and J ends, which lost 1 base and 0 bases, there was a span of 7 bases. CDR1 is PRHDT, CDR2 FYEKMQ, per germline (reference sequence). CDR3 length: 15 amino acids. The CDR3 region has the DNA TGTGCCAGCAGCTTAGCTCCCAGCTCCTACAATGAGCAGTTCTTC. It encodes CASSLAPSSYNEQFF. Full variable domain (remainder filled in from reference TRBV13 and TRBJ2-1): AAGVIQSPRHLIKEKRETATLKCYPIPRHDTVYWYQQGPGQDPQFLISFYEKMQSDKGSIPDRFSAQQFSDYHSELNMSSLELGDSALYFCASSLAPSSYNEQFFGPGTRLTVL.

This rearrangement joins TRBV19 to TRBJ2-3; maybe TRBD1 (5 bases). Germline CDR1 reads LNHDA; CDR2 reads SQIVND (reference sequence). V was pared by 4 bases and J by 2 bases, with 7 bases between. This CDR3 is built from 13 residues. In DNA form, the CDR3 reads TGTGCCAGTAGTAGGGGCTTCACAGATACGCAGTATTTT. It yields the protein CASSRGFTDTQYF.

A note on this clone: An end of the junction does not agree with germline; a read error may underlie this. CDR3 in DNA: TGTTCCAGCAGCCCCCTGGGACAGGCGTACTTC. It yields the protein CSSSPLGQAYF. The chain employs TRBV7-9 and TRBJ2-7, with 8 positions matching TRBD1. This CDR3 has 11 amino acids. Germline CDR1 is SEHNR and CDR2 is FQNEAQ (reference sequence).

The gene calls are TRBV5-1 and TRBJ2-3; maybe TRBD2 (5 bases). The CDR3 extends over 14 amino acids. The germline V gene encodes CDR1 SGHRS and CDR2 YFSETQ. Trimming took 1 base from V and 2 from J, leaving 8 bases between them. This CDR3 reads CASSLSGFTDTQYF. The CDR3 bases are TGCGCCAGCAGCTTGTCGGGATTCACAGATACGCAGTATTTT.

This clone appeared a few times. V gene TRBV13 combines with J gene TRBJ2-1, with D uncertain. The CDR3 is made up of 13 amino acids. Germline assignment: CDR1 PRHDT and CDR2 FYEKMQ (reference sequence). V lost 0 bases to trimming and J lost 6 bases, with 6 bases between them. CDR3 coding DNA: TGTGCCAGCAGCTTAGGAAGTAGCAATGAGCAGTTCTTC. It encodes CASSLGSSNEQFF.

This chain uses TRBV7-3 with TRBJ2-1; 9 nucleotides line up with TRBD2. The germline gives CDR1 SGHTA, CDR2 FQGTGA. The CDR3 consists of 15 residues. Trimming removed 3 bases from V and 5 bases from J; junction bases left unmatched: 5. CDR3 sequence (DNA): TGTGCCAGCAGCTTCATAGCGGGAGCGGACAATGAGCAGTTCTTC. It codes for CASSFIAGADNEQFF.

The chain recombines TRBV19 with TRBJ2-3; 8 positions match TRBD1. V dropped 1 base and J dropped 5; count of bases not matched to a gene: 11. Germline V gene data show CDR1 as LNHDA and CDR2 as SQIVND (reference sequence). This CDR3 has 17 amino acids. DNA for the CDR3: TGTGCCAGTAGTATAGGGGTCAGGGGGCGCGCCGAAGATACGCAGTATTTT. It encodes CASSIGVRGRAEDTQYF.

The chain joins TRBV4-3 to TRBJ2-3; D is unresolved. Germline loops: CDR1 LGHNA, CDR2 YSLEER. The V end lost 2 bases, the J end lost 8 bases, and 8 bases lay between the germline ends. The CDR3 extends over 12 amino acids. The CDR3 DNA is TGCGCCAGCAGCCAATCGGTTTCTACGCAGTATTTT. Protein: CASSQSVSTQYF.